This TCR beta chain appears in the sequencing data of a study of CD8 T cells in ankylosing spondylitis (dated by TCRdb to about 2017). Context from the whole study: The study profiled T cell receptor beta repertoires in healthy donors and ankylosing spondylitis patients to find disease-linked TCR variants. The whole study cohort included 108 healthy donors and 25 or so ankylosing spondylitis patients. Peripheral blood was sampled, and synovial fluid was additionally collected from ankylosing spondylitis patients. The study at large found these results: A TCR beta motif of several highly homologous amino acid variants appeared characteristic of blood from ankylosing spondylitis patients. The disease-linked clones had a CD8+ phenotype and were found at relatively low frequencies in peripheral blood. Some motif variants were previously reported in synovial fluid and blood of reactive arthritis patients, suggesting common disease-initiation mechanisms. According to the report, matched synovial fluid samples from ankylosing spondylitis patients were significantly enriched for the disease-linked clones.

The junction carries 12 bases between V and J, which are trimmed by 2 bases and 11 bases respectively. The germline V gene (reference sequence) gives CDR1 as LGHDT and CDR2 as YNNKEL. Inclusive of the bounding cysteine and phenylalanine, the CDR3 is 12 residues long. The DNA shown is the 36-base CDR3, in frame from base 1. On this clonotype: Its antigen remains unidentified. Nothing much larger sits one base from this clone, and base qualities are not available.

Sequencing was carried out with an Illumina HiSeq 2500. TCR beta libraries were prepared by quantitative 5'-RACE with molecular barcodes. For the original study's pipeline: To identify disease-linked TCR variants, a new computational method was used, one built on a probabilistic model of VDJ rearrangement. TCRdb's own reprocessing of the public reads used fastp at Q25 and MiXCR and kept productive beta chains. Identical CDR3 proteins give one entry, which carries the most common genes and DNA. TCRdb's processing, not the authors' own work, is the source of the V and J calls. In this sample the table shows under 250,000 distinct CDR3 sequences, roughly 25% of which occur a single time. Of the sample, under 8% is held by the ten largest clones.

The chain is assembled from TRBV3-1 and TRBJ1-1; possibly the D gene is TRBD1, per 6 matching bases. The sequence was obtained from a male donor with ankylosing spondylitis or in good health (not recorded which). The sequenced sample consisted of blood, either unsorted or a sorted T cell fraction (not recorded which). The nucleotides read TGTGCCAGCAGCCAACGGGGGCTGGACGCTTTCTTT. Its amino acids are CASSQRGLDAFF.